This T cell receptor (beta chain) came from a study of T cell responses to AZD1222 COVID-19 vaccine. Findings and limits, study-wide: Donors were chiefly white British, with a greater number of females, and clonal diversity was perhaps underestimated. Samples come after the peak T cell response, not at day 14.

For this clone: The antigen remains unidentified.

The repertoire was sequenced with immunoSEQ multiplex PCR; TCRdb's copy has only in-frame clones and lacks some. Here the sample spans approximately 190,000 clones, approximately 94% being singletons. There are 16 residues in the CDR3. With 4 bases removed from V and 0 bases from J, the gap between germline ends came to 15 bases. Germline lookup yields CDR1 SEHNR and CDR2 FQNEAQ (reference sequence). The TCR sequence derives from an adult who received the MenACWY meningococcal vaccine as a control. V usage is TRBV7-9 and J usage is TRBJ1-1, with D perhaps matching TRBD1 (5 bases). Material: peripheral blood, obtained 28 days after the second dose of the MenACWY control vaccine. In nucleotides, the CDR3 is TGTGCCAGCAGCTCGATTATGACAGCCCTGAACACTGAAGCTTTCTTT. This codes for CASSSIMTALNTEAFF.